Sequencing of this TCR beta chain was carried out in a study of OX40 agonist ivuxolimab in advanced cancers. Study-wide context: In this cohort, patients received ivuxolimab, an agonistic anti-OX40 (CD134) antibody.

This CDR3 comprises 18 residues. CDR1 SGHRS and CDR2 YFSETQ come from the germline V gene. V shed 1 base, J shed 1 base, and the junction held 8 bases outside the gene matches. Profiled with immunoSEQ multiplex PCR; TCRdb holds only in-frame clones, not every one. The sample records about 21,000 clones, just under 85% being singletons. By share, this clone ranks as medium-sized. This clonotype originated in an adult with an advanced solid tumor such as melanoma, head and neck, liver or kidney cancer. The V call is TRBV5-1, the J call TRBJ2-1, with TRBD2 identical over 10 bases. Sequencing was performed on CD4+ or CD8+ T cells sorted from blood, taken in a trial of the OX40 agonist ivuxolimab. In nucleotides, the CDR3 is TGCGCCAGCAGCTTGAGGGGATCTAGCGGGAGTTCCTACAATGAGCAGTTCTTC. Protein: CASSLRGSSGSSYNEQFF.